This T cell receptor (beta chain) appears in the sequencing data of a study of blood T cell repertoires in COVID-19. Across the whole study: Samples taken during acute and convalescent COVID-19 were collected in the United States, Italy and Spain. The cDNA or gDNA used as material had been derived from T cells, B-cell-depleted T cells, or PBMCs.

This clone appeared a few times. The CDR3 length is 14 residues. CDR1 and CDR2 (germline): LGHDT, YNNKEL (reference sequence). The V and J ends lost 4 bases and 4 bases, in that order; junction bases with no gene match: 4. The repertoire was sequenced with immunoSEQ multiplex PCR; TCRdb's copy has only in-frame clones and lacks some. The data contain about 35,000 clones, around 73% of them seen just once; the ten biggest clones take up about a third. Sequencing was done on a sample of peripheral blood. This TCR was sampled from a man aged 80 or over with acute or convalescent COVID-19. This rearrangement joins TRBV3-1 (or the pseudogene TRBV3-2) to TRBJ1-5, with 7 bases fitting TRBD1. This CDR3 reads CASSRGTANQPQHF. The CDR3 nucleotides are TGTGCCAGCAGCCGAGGGACAGCGAATCAGCCCCAGCATTTT.